Presented here are 21 T cell receptor beta chains from one specimen sequenced in a study of cytotoxic CD8 clonotypes in ibrutinib-treated CLL. Using immunoSEQ multiplex PCR, the repertoire was profiled, and TCRdb retains in-frame clones only, with some absent. The data hold approximately 350,000 clones, with 67% observed a single time. Here the sequenced sample was PBMCs, taken after 36 months of ibrutinib treatment. These TCRs come from a human donor with chronic lymphocytic leukemia.

The chain links TRBV7-9 to TRBJ1-6, with unresolved D. Trimming pared 3 bases from V and 5 bases from J, leaving 14 bases between. Germline CDR1 is SEHNR and CDR2 is FQNEAQ (reference sequence). The CDR3 is 16 amino acids. CDR3 in amino acids: CASSLWGGNHNSPLHF. CDR3 DNA sequence: TGTGCCAGCAGCTTGTGGGGAGGGAATCATAATTCACCCCTCCACTTT.

The chain links TRBV25-1 to TRBJ2-2; D not certain. Germline V gene lookup returns CDR1 MGHDK and CDR2 SYGVNS. Trimming stripped 0 bases from V and 11 bases from J, with 10 bases between. The CDR3 has 13 amino acids. This chain's CDR3 is CASSEYGLSELFF. The CDR3 DNA is TGTGCCAGCAGTGAATATGGGTTGTCCGAGCTGTTTTTT.

This clone was observed once. The chain recombines TRBV5-6 with TRBJ1-1, with D possibly being TRBD1 (5 bases). The germline V and J ends were trimmed by 0 bases and 4 bases, with 19 bases remaining between them. This CDR3 is built from 17 residues. Germline CDR1 reads SGHDT; CDR2 reads YYEEEE. As DNA, the CDR3 is TGTGCCAGCAGCTTGGCCAGGGCTCGGCTGACGAGCACTGAAGCTTTCTTT. Protein sequence: CASSLARARLTSTEAFF.

The genes are TRBV5-5 and TRBJ1-5; D gene unclear. Trimming removed 4 bases at V and 4 bases at J, with 15 bases between. Germline assignment: CDR1 SGHKS and CDR2 YYEKEE (reference sequence). This CDR3 spans 15 amino acids. CDR3 DNA: TGTGCCAGCAGCCTCGACTGGCCGATGAATCAGCCCCAGCATTTT. It translates to CASSLDWPMNQPQHF.

The V call is TRBV19, the J call TRBJ2-5; D not resolved. Germline CDR1 is LNHDA and CDR2 is SQIVND (reference sequence). Between the trimmed V and J ends, which lost 5 bases and 0 bases, there was a span of 22 bases. The CDR3 extends over 18 amino acids. DNA of the CDR3: TGTGCCAGTAGTCCACGGTCATTTCAGCTTAACTACCAAGAGACCCAGTACTTC. Amino acids: CASSPRSFQLNYQETQYF.

The chain employs TRBV5-6 and TRBJ2-4, with D perhaps given as TRBD1 or TRBD2 (5 bases each). Germline V lookup: CDR1 SGHDT, CDR2 YYEEEE. Trimming took 4 bases from V and 1 from J, leaving 12 bases between them. This CDR3 has 15 amino acids. The CDR3 DNA reads TGTGCCAGCAGCCGGGACGGCCTCGCCAAAAACATTCAGTACTTC. Protein product: CASSRDGLAKNIQYF.

This chain links TRBV27 with TRBJ1-5; 7 bases line up with TRBD1. In germline, CDR1 is MNHEY, CDR2 SMNVEV (reference sequence). This CDR3 is 15 amino acids long. V lost 5 bases, J lost 2 bases, and 6 bases stayed unmatched. This chain's CDR3 is CASSLTGARNQPQHF. The CDR3 nucleotides read TGTGCCAGCAGTCTCACAGGGGCCCGCAATCAGCCCCAGCATTTT.

This CDR3 reads CASSLANRGDVETQYF. The CDR3 DNA reads as TGTGCCAGCAGCTTAGCAAACAGGGGGGACGTGGAGACCCAGTACTTC. The chain employs TRBV7-9 and TRBJ2-5, with 8 bases aligning to TRBD1. V lost 0 bases to trimming and J lost 5 bases; unmatched junction nucleotides: 8. The CDR3 runs 16 residues. Looked up from germline, CDR1 is SEHNR and CDR2 is FQNEAQ (reference sequence).

This clone turned up a few times. The chain has TRBV4-1 and TRBJ2-5; D may be TRBD1 (5 bases). The CDR3 has 15 amino acids. CDR1 and CDR2 (germline): MGHRA, YSYEKL. V dropped 0 bases and J dropped 4 bases, with 12 bases sitting between them. The CDR3 region is CASSQDKGPGETQYF. Written as DNA, the CDR3 is TGCGCCAGCAGCCAAGATAAGGGGCCTGGAGAGACCCAGTACTTC.

The V gene is TRBV2, the J gene TRBJ2-1; D call uncertain. Germline V lookup: CDR1 SNHLY, CDR2 FYNNEI. There are 15 residues in the CDR3. V was trimmed by 3 bases and J by 0 bases, leaving 9 bases between them. For the CDR3, the DNA is TGTGCCAGCAGTGACGTCGACTTCTCCTACAATGAGCAGTTCTTC. It encodes CASSDVDFSYNEQFF. Using reference TRBV2 and TRBJ2-1 for the parts outside the CDR3, the full variable domain is EPEVTQTPSHQVTQMGQEVILRCVPISNHLYFYWYRQILGQKVEFLVSFYNNEISEKSEIFDDQFSVERPDGSNFTLKIRSTKLEDSAMYFCASSDVDFSYNEQFFGPGTRLTVL.

This clone was seen a few times. The chain carries TRBV3-2 and TRBJ1-2. TRBV3-2 is a recognized pseudogene. The CDR3 sequence is 8 residues long. In DNA form, the CDR3 reads TGTGCCGGCTATGGCTACACCTTC. It specifies CAGYGYTF.

The gene calls are TRBV6-5 and TRBJ2-1, with 11 bases fitting TRBD1. V was pared by 4 bases and J by 6 bases, with 5 bases of the junction left unmatched. Germline V gene sequence: CDR1 MNHEY, CDR2 SVGAGI. This CDR3 comprises 15 residues. The DNA of the CDR3 is TGTGCCAGCAGTTTCGCCGGGACAGGGGGCAATGAGCAGTTCTTC. Its translation: CASSFAGTGGNEQFF.

V is TRBV20-1 and J is TRBJ1-1, with 7 bases identical to TRBD1. The J segment lost 10 bases and the V segment lost 6 bases, leaving 8 bases of the junction unmatched. CDR1 and CDR2 from the germline V gene are DFQATT and SNEGSKA (reference sequence). CDR3 length equals 11 residues. The CDR3, as DNA: TGCAGTGCCACCACAGGGGACGGAGCTTTCTTT. The encoded protein is CSATTGDGAFF.

This clone was detected a few times. V gene TRBV9 combines with J gene TRBJ1-2; D perhaps matches TRBD1 (6 bases). The germline V gene encodes CDR1 SGDLS and CDR2 YYNGEE. V lost 3 bases, J lost 4 bases, and 13 bases lay in between. The CDR3 runs 14 residues. The CDR3 here is CASSGGPPFYGYTF. The CDR3 region has the DNA TGTGCCAGCAGCGGGGGGCCCCCGTTCTATGGCTACACCTTC.

The rearrangement uses TRBV15 and TRBJ2-5; no clear D gene. Germline CDR1 LNHNV, CDR2 YYDKDF (reference sequence). CDR3 size: 16 residues. Trimming took off 1 base at V and 1 base at J, with 13 bases between the two ends. DNA for the CDR3: TGTGCCACCAGCAGAGGTGACCAGAGCATCCAAGAGACCCAGTACTTC. This encodes CATSRGDQSIQETQYF.

This clone was observed a few times. The CDR3 DNA reads as TGCGCCAGCAGCTTGAAGGGGACTGGCTACGAGCAGTACTTC. Its protein is CASSLKGTGYEQYF. The chain joins TRBV5-1 to TRBJ2-7; TRBD2 is a possible D gene (6 bases). This CDR3 contains 14 residues. Trimming took off 1 base at V and 3 bases at J, with 11 bases between the two ends. CDR1 and CDR2 from the germline V gene are SGHRS and YFSETQ.

The chain links TRBV2 to TRBJ1-4; no clear D. There are 14 residues in the CDR3. The germline CDR1 and CDR2 sequences are SNHLY and FYNNEI. V lost 4 bases, J lost 3 bases, and 9 bases lay in between. CDR3 sequence: CASSGVVANEKLFF. The CDR3, as DNA: TGTGCCAGCAGTGGGGTGGTGGCTAATGAAAAACTGTTTTTT.

The chain combines TRBV5-6 with TRBJ2-6; D is unresolved. CDR1 and CDR2 from the germline V gene are SGHDT and YYEEEE. V lost 3 bases and J 0 bases, leaving 7 bases between the germline ends. The CDR3 loop spans 15 amino acids. CDR3 coding DNA: TGTGCCAGCAGCTCTCTCGCCTCTGGGGCCAACGTCCTGACTTTC. Amino acids: CASSSLASGANVLTF.

The CDR3 region has the DNA TGTGCCAGCAGCCGGACAGTGAACACTGAAGCTTTCTTT. This sequence encodes CASSRTVNTEAFF. The chain recombines TRBV7-3 with TRBJ1-1, with TRBD1 as a possible D gene (6 bases). This CDR3 contains 13 residues. Germline V gives CDR1 SGHTA, CDR2 FQGTGA. Trimming stripped 5 bases from V and 0 bases from J, with 7 bases between. Based on the CDR3 plus reference TRBV7-3 and TRBJ1-1, the full variable domain is GAGVSQTPSNKVTEKGKYVELRCDPISGHTALYWYRQSLGQGPEFLIYFQGTGAADDSGLPNDRFFAVRPEGSVSTLKIQRTERGDSAVYLCASSRTVNTEAFFGQGTRLTVV.

This rearrangement joins TRBV5-5 to TRBJ1-2; D may be TRBD1 (5 bases). Germline values: CDR1 SGHKS, CDR2 YYEKEE (reference sequence). There are 15 residues in the CDR3. The ends were cut back, 0 bases at V and 4 bases at J, with 13 bases in the middle. The CDR3 loop is CASSLEGPGSYGYTF. CDR3 in DNA: TGTGCCAGCAGCTTGGAGGGACCCGGGAGCTATGGCTACACCTTC.

This chain connects TRBV14 to TRBJ2-3; TRBD2 might be the D (7 bases). The CDR3 is 14 residues long. Germline V gives CDR1 SGHDN, CDR2 FVKESK. Trimming removed 4 bases from V and 2 bases from J, with 10 bases in between. The CDR3 DNA is TGTGCCAGCAGCCGGCGGGGGCTCACAGATACGCAGTATTTT. Encoded protein: CASSRRGLTDTQYF.